These 20 T cell receptor beta chains came from one sample sequenced in a study of blood T cell repertoires in COVID-19. Data came from immunoSEQ multiplex PCR; TCRdb stores just in-frame clones and leaves some out. The data contain roughly 340,000 clones, around 89% of them singletons. The sequencing input was PBMCs or T cells enriched from blood (not recorded which). These receptors were collected from a man aged 18-30 years who had recovered from COVID-19.

The chain employs TRBV27 and TRBJ2-3; 14 positions match TRBD2. Germline values: CDR1 MNHEY, CDR2 SMNVEV (reference sequence). The ends lost 3 bases at V and 7 bases at J; junction bases unmatched: 6. This CDR3 has 16 residues. In DNA, the CDR3 is TGTGCCAGCAGTTTCCGACTAGCGGGAGGGCTTTATACGCAGTATTTT. Its translation: CASSFRLAGGLYTQYF.

The genes are TRBV6-5 and TRBJ1-1; D gene uncertain. The CDR3 loop spans 15 amino acids. Germline loops: CDR1 MNHEY, CDR2 SVGAGI. Deletions cut 0 bases from V and 0 bases from J, with 8 bases between. The DNA of the CDR3 is TGTGCCAGCAGTTACTCCGTAAACATGAACACTGAAGCTTTCTTT. Translated: CASSYSVNMNTEAFF.

V is TRBV4-1 and J is TRBJ2-1; 7 bases are a match to TRBD2. The V gene end was trimmed by 1 base and the J gene end by 3 bases; junction bases not matched to a gene: 6. This CDR3 has 16 residues. From germline, CDR1 is MGHRA and CDR2 YSYEKL. The CDR3 spells CASSQGSSGHYNEQFF. The CDR3 coding sequence is TGCGCCAGCAGCCAAGGATCTAGCGGACACTACAATGAGCAGTTCTTC.

V gene TRBV11-1 combines with J gene TRBJ2-7; 9 bases are a match to TRBD1. The CDR3 sequence is 14 residues long. Trimming removed 5 bases from V and 2 bases from J; junction bases left unmatched: 4. Germline lookup yields CDR1 SGHAT and CDR2 FQDESV (reference sequence). The CDR3 sequence: CASSPGQGTYEQYF. The DNA for the CDR3 is TGTGCCAGCAGCCCGGGACAGGGAACCTACGAGCAGTACTTC.

The chain has TRBV24-1 and TRBJ2-3, with TRBD2 matching 8 bases. The CDR3 contains 17 residues. CDR1 and CDR2 from the germline V gene are KGHDR and SFDVKD. The V segment lost 4 bases and the J segment 3 bases; nucleotides outside the gene matches: 11. DNA of the CDR3: TGTGCCACCAGTGACCCCGCAGCGGGAGTTATTACAGATACGCAGTATTTT. This encodes CATSDPAAGVITDTQYF.

The table lists this clone with a few counts. The chain employs TRBV30 and TRBJ2-4; TRBD1 might be the D (6 bases). CDR3 size: 14 residues. V was clipped by 2 bases and J by 6 bases, with 14 bases between them. Germline loops: CDR1 GTSNPN, CDR2 SVGIG (reference sequence). The CDR3 is CAWSPAGGGNIQYF. CDR3 nucleotides: TGTGCCTGGAGTCCGGCTGGGGGCGGAAACATTCAGTACTTC. Variable domain in full (rest from reference TRBV30 and TRBJ2-4): SQTIHQWPATLVQPVGSPLSLECTVEGTSNPNLYWYRQAAGRGLQLLFYSVGIGQISSEVPQNLSASRPQDRQFILSSKKLLLSDSGFYLCAWSPAGGGNIQYFGAGTRLSVL.

The genes are TRBV2 and TRBJ2-1; tentative D call: TRBD1 (5 bases). Trimming took off 6 bases at V and 0 bases at J, with 12 bases between the two ends. The germline gives CDR1 SNHLY, CDR2 FYNNEI. The CDR3 covers 15 residues. In DNA, the CDR3 is TGTGCCAGCAGCGCAGGGATCCCCTCCTACAATGAGCAGTTCTTC. Translated: CASSAGIPSYNEQFF.

The chain carries TRBV27 and TRBJ2-3; TRBD2 matches 8 bases. This CDR3 has 14 amino acids. Germline CDR1 reads MNHEY; CDR2 reads SMNVEV (reference sequence). Trimming took 3 bases from V and 14 from J; bases not matched to a gene: 13. CDR3 DNA: TGTGCCAGCAGTTTGAAGGCGGGACTAGAAGTTGCGTATTTT. As protein: CASSLKAGLEVAYF.

This chain connects TRBV19 to TRBJ2-6, with D maybe TRBD2 (7 bases). CDR1 and CDR2 (germline): LNHDA, SQIVND (reference sequence). Trimming left V 7 bases short and J 2 bases short, with 12 bases between. The CDR3 spans 15 residues. CDR3 in amino acids: CASKGGNAGANVLTF. CDR3 bases: TGTGCCAGTAAGGGGGGGAACGCTGGGGCCAACGTCCTGACTTTC.

Written as DNA, the CDR3 is TGTGCCAGCTTTTCTAGCGGCACAGATACGCAGTATTTT. Amino acids: CASFSSGTDTQYF. The V gene is TRBV18, the J gene TRBJ2-3; possibly TRBD2 for D (6 bases). The CDR3 is made up of 13 amino acids. Trimming left V 7 bases short and J 1 base short, with 9 bases between. Germline V gene lookup returns CDR1 KGHSH and CDR2 LQKENI.

The table lists this clone with a count of one. The chain couples TRBV9 to TRBJ1-2; TRBD1 might be the D (5 bases). Trimming cost V 4 bases and J 1 base, with 11 bases left between them. This CDR3 spans 14 amino acids. Germline V gene data show CDR1 as SGDLS and CDR2 as YYNGEE. CDR3 protein: CASSPGEFNYGYTF. The CDR3 DNA follows: TGTGCCAGCAGCCCGGGGGAGTTTAACTATGGCTACACCTTC.

This clone showed up just once. The same CDR3 also results from other DNA sequences found in this sample. J is TRBJ2-5 and V is TRBV20-1, with D unclear. The CDR3 runs 10 residues. CDR1 is DFQATT, CDR2 SNEGSKA, per germline (reference sequence). V shed 6 bases and J shed 2 bases, with 4 bases lying between them. CDR3 DNA: TGCAGTGCCCTACAAGAGACCCAGTACTTC. Translation gives CSALQETQYF.

DNA of the CDR3: TGTGCCTGGAGGAGGGGGACAGGGCTCTACGAGCAGTACTTC. It is translated as CAWRRGTGLYEQYF. The chain couples TRBV30 to TRBJ2-7; 9 nucleotides line up with TRBD1. The CDR3 spans 14 residues. In germline, CDR1 is GTSNPN, CDR2 SVGIG (reference sequence). V lost 3 bases and J lost 3; bases outside the gene matches: 6.

The V call is TRBV7-9, the J call TRBJ2-5, with 11 positions matching TRBD2. J was trimmed by 3 bases and V by 3 bases; bases with no gene match: 12. The CDR3 length is 18 residues. Germline V gene lookup returns CDR1 SEHNR and CDR2 FQNEAQ (reference sequence). The CDR3, as DNA: TGTGCCAGCAGCTTGGTAGCGGGAGGGCCCTTTAAAAAAGAGACCCAGTACTTC. Its protein is CASSLVAGGPFKKETQYF. Combining the CDR3 with reference TRBV7-9 and TRBJ2-5 gives the whole variable domain DTGVSQNPRHKITKRGQNVTFRCDPISEHNRLYWYRQTLGQGPEFLTYFQNEAQLEKSRLLSDRFSAERPKGSFSTLEIQRTEQGDSAMYLCASSLVAGGPFKKETQYFGPGTRLLVL.

This clone was observed a few times. The chain couples TRBV6-5 to TRBJ1-1, with TRBD1 matching 7 bases. Germline assignment: CDR1 MNHEY and CDR2 SVGAGI. There are 13 residues in the CDR3. Trimming cost V 6 bases and J 11 bases; bases outside gene matches: 12. The CDR3 protein is CASRTTGPGVAFF. The DNA for the CDR3 is TGTGCCAGCAGAACGACAGGGCCGGGCGTGGCTTTCTTT.

V and J are TRBV21-1 and TRBJ1-2. TRBV21-1 is an annotated pseudogene. There are 12 residues in the CDR3. CDR3 DNA: TGTGCCAGCAGGCCTACTAACTATGGCTACACCTTC. It is translated as CASRPTNYGYTF.

The chain has TRBV7-6 and TRBJ1-1, with a weak D call TRBD1 (6 bases). The CDR3 is 16 amino acids. Looked up from germline, CDR1 is SGHVS and CDR2 is FNYEAQ. V dropped 0 bases and J dropped 2 bases, with 13 bases sitting between them. The CDR3 region is CASSLANRVGNTEAFF. For the CDR3, the DNA is TGTGCCAGCAGCTTAGCCAACAGGGTCGGTAACACTGAAGCTTTCTTT.

CDR3 nucleotides: TGTGCCAGCAGCCAAGGGCGGGGGGCGAGCACTGAAGCTTTCTTT. This sequence encodes CASSQGRGASTEAFF. The J gene is TRBJ1-1, the V gene TRBV4-2, with D perhaps matching TRBD1 (6 bases). The ends were cut back, 1 base at V and 4 bases at J, with 13 bases in the middle. Germline CDR1 reads LGHNA; CDR2 reads YNFKEQ. This CDR3 comprises 15 residues.

CDR3 DNA: TGTGCCAGCAGAGGGACTAGCGGGGGTTCAGATACGCAGTATTTT. Translation: CASRGTSGGSDTQYF. The chain is built from TRBV27 and TRBJ2-3; 14 bases map to TRBD2. The CDR3 totals 15 residues. V lost 6 bases to trimming and J lost 4 bases; unmatched junction nucleotides: 3. Germline V gives CDR1 MNHEY, CDR2 SMNVEV (reference sequence).

The genes are TRBV28 and TRBJ1-1, with 10 bases matching TRBD1. The CDR3 runs to 13 residues. Germline-derived CDR1 and CDR2 are MDHEN and SYDVKM. V was clipped by 6 bases and J by 7 bases; unmatched bases: 5. CDR3 in amino acids: CASSPGTGDEAFF. The CDR3 nucleotides are TGTGCCAGCAGCCCAGGGACAGGGGATGAAGCTTTCTTT.